This T cell receptor beta chain is from a study of blood T cells in healthy people across ages. Overall study findings and caveats: Those diversity estimates obtained from one million T cells were thought to be underestimates.

On this clonotype itself: Its cognate antigen is unknown.

A second roughly 6 to 11 cycle PCR used barcoded and J-beta primers. TCRdb passed the 5' RACE reads through MiXCR, listing each CDR3 protein once. There are about 1.8 million distinct CDR3 sequences in the sample; just under 50% occur only once, and 2% to 2.5% lies in the top ten. Donors each provided roughly 11 milliliters of peripheral blood. The V gene lost 3 bases and the J gene lost 4 bases, with 22 bases spanning the gap. CDR1 is DFQATT and CDR2 is SNEGSKA in the germline V gene (reference sequence). This CDR3 comprises 16 residues. Source material: blood. The clonotype comes from a woman between 35 and 50 years old in good health. This chain connects TRBV20-1 to TRBJ2-7; weak D call: TRBD2 (7 bases). In DNA, the CDR3 is TGCAGTGCTAGGGAATCGAGGGGCGGGGGCTTATACGAGCAGTACTTC. Protein sequence: CSARESRGGGLYEQYF.